This TCR beta chain was captured by sequencing in a study of identical twins. Whole-study results and caveats: The more abundant beta clonotypes in cord blood had fewer insertions, and memory repertoires did not show this.

This clonotype was found a few times. The antigen is not known. Germline loops: CDR1 MNHEY, CDR2 SVGAGI. Trimming cost V 2 bases and J 7 bases, with 4 bases left between them. The CDR3 contains 11 residues. A universal primer site was added by template switching, and unique molecular identifiers were carried by the cDNA. One entry per CDR3 protein results from TCRdb running MiXCR on the 5' RACE reads. The sample shows roughly 350,000 distinct CDR3 sequences, 9% to 15% of them seen only once. The same specimen was also included in a second study, on yellow fever vaccine responses in identical twins.

Sample: CD8+ T cells sorted from blood. The V gene is TRBV6-5, the J gene TRBJ2-3, with D hard to call. This sequence originates from a woman under 30 in good health. CDR3 residues: CASSYGYTQYF. For the CDR3, the DNA is TGTGCCAGCAGTTACGGATATACGCAGTATTTT.